The 26 T cell receptor beta chains presented below share a single source sample, sequenced in a study of blood T cell repertoires in COVID-19. Measured with immunoSEQ multiplex PCR; TCRdb has only the in-frame clones, and not every one. The sample records tens of thousands of clones, roughly 88% being singletons. The sample consisted of peripheral blood. All receptors derive from a man aged 80 or over with active or convalescent COVID-19.

The rearrangement uses TRBV7-6 and TRBJ1-1; perhaps TRBD1 as D (6 bases). Trimming removed 5 bases from V and 9 bases from J, with 19 bases in between. This CDR3 region has 14 residues. Germline CDR1 SGHVS, CDR2 FNYEAQ. The CDR3 bases are TGTGCCAGCAGCACCCGAGGGGTACAGGGTAAAGCTTTCTTT. Amino acids: CASSTRGVQGKAFF.

The chain recombines TRBV7-2 with TRBJ2-1; TRBD2 is a possible D gene (7 bases). Trimming shortened V by 1 base and J by 3 bases, and 13 bases separated the two germline ends. The CDR3 has 16 residues. Per germline, CDR1 SGHTA and CDR2 FQGNSA. The CDR3 loop is CASSLEGGANYNEQFF. Here the CDR3 DNA reads TGTGCCAGCAGCTTAGAAGGGGGGGCCAACTACAATGAGCAGTTCTTC.

This chain uses TRBV5-5 with TRBJ2-3, with TRBD2 matching over 10 bases. V lost 4 bases, J lost 6 bases, and 20 bases stayed unmatched. This CDR3 has 19 residues. Germline assignment: CDR1 SGHKS and CDR2 YYEKEE (reference sequence). The CDR3 protein is CASSNRQGRASGRGDTQYF. In nucleotides, the CDR3 is TGTGCCAGCAGCAATAGACAGGGGCGGGCTAGCGGGAGAGGGGATACGCAGTATTTT.

The chain is built from TRBV5-6 and TRBJ2-6; D is ambiguous. V dropped 4 bases and J dropped 2 bases, with 4 bases sitting between them. The CDR3 sequence is 13 residues long. CDR1 and CDR2 (germline): SGHDT, YYEEEE. This CDR3 is CASSPTGANVLTF. In DNA form, the CDR3 reads TGTGCCAGCAGCCCCACTGGGGCCAACGTCCTGACTTTC.

The V gene is TRBV5-6, the J gene TRBJ1-1; 7 bases line up with TRBD1. The junction had 10 bases not matched to a gene; V was cut back by 4 bases and J by 4 bases. CDR3 length: 15 amino acids. Germline V gene lookup returns CDR1 SGHDT and CDR2 YYEEEE. CDR3 nucleotide sequence: TGTGCCAGCAGCGGAGAGACAGGGTATGGCACTGAAGCTTTCTTT. Translation gives CASSGETGYGTEAFF.

The chain employs TRBV28 and TRBJ1-2, with 7 bases lining up with TRBD1. CDR1 MDHEN and CDR2 SYDVKM come from the germline V gene. The CDR3 contains 16 residues. V lost 5 bases, J lost 4 bases, and 13 bases stayed unmatched. The CDR3 loop reads CASSTPPGGSIYGYTF. The CDR3 region has the DNA TGTGCCAGCAGTACCCCCCCAGGGGGTAGTATCTATGGCTACACCTTC.

In its sample, this clone was seen once. This chain links TRBV5-4 with TRBJ1-1; no firm D call. The CDR3 runs to 14 residues. The V end lost 3 bases, the J end lost 0 bases, and 9 bases lay between the germline ends. The germline CDR1 and CDR2 sequences are SGHNT and YYREEE (reference sequence). In nucleotides, the CDR3 is TGTGCCAGCAGCTCCCAGGTCATGAACACTGAAGCTTTCTTT. Translated: CASSSQVMNTEAFF.

This clone occurred once. This rearrangement joins TRBV9 to TRBJ2-5, with D tentatively TRBD1 (7 bases). V gave up 0 bases and J gave up 7 bases, with 19 bases separating them. The CDR3 length is 16 residues. Per the germline V gene, CDR1 is SGDLS and CDR2 is YYNGEE. This CDR3 reads CASSVDAAGTAGTQYF. DNA for the CDR3: TGTGCCAGCAGCGTAGACGCCGCCGGGACAGCGGGGACCCAGTACTTC.

This clone occurred a few times. This chain connects TRBV3-1 (or the pseudogene TRBV3-2) to TRBJ2-7, with 9 bases identical to TRBD1. The germline gives CDR1 LGHDT, CDR2 YNNKEL (reference sequence). This CDR3 has 16 amino acids. V lost 4 bases to trimming and J lost 1 base; unmatched junction nucleotides: 8. CDR3 coding DNA: TGTGCCAGCAGCCGACAACAGGGGGCCGGTTCCTACGAGCAGTACTTC. Translating gives CASSRQQGAGSYEQYF.

This chain uses TRBV27 with TRBJ1-5; possibly TRBD1 for D (6 bases). The CDR3 runs 16 residues. The germline V gene encodes CDR1 MNHEY and CDR2 SMNVEV (reference sequence). V was clipped by 6 bases and J by 1 base, with 16 bases between them. The CDR3 coding sequence is TGTGCCAGCAGCGTAAGGGGGAAGGGGAGCAATCAGCCCCAGCATTTT. Translated: CASSVRGKGSNQPQHF.

This chain connects TRBV5-6 to TRBJ1-1; 8 bases are a match to TRBD1. The V gene's germline CDR1 is SGHDT and CDR2 YYEEEE. The CDR3 is 13 amino acids. V dropped 3 bases and J dropped 11; count of bases not matched to a gene: 9. As DNA, the CDR3 is TGTGCCAGCAGCTCGATGGACAGGGAGAACGCTTTCTTT. Protein: CASSSMDRENAFF.

This clone was recorded a few times. J is TRBJ1-5 and V is TRBV2; 7 bases map to TRBD1. Trimming removed 3 bases from V and 7 bases from J; junction bases left unmatched: 6. The CDR3 is 14 amino acids. The germline CDR1 and CDR2 sequences are SNHLY and FYNNEI. The CDR3 spells CASSETGMFQPQHF. CDR3 sequence (DNA): TGTGCCAGCAGTGAGACAGGGATGTTCCAGCCCCAGCATTTT. The full variable domain, in which reference TRBV2 and TRBJ1-5 provide the parts outside the CDR3, is EPEVTQTPSHQVTQMGQEVILRCVPISNHLYFYWYRQILGQKVEFLVSFYNNEISEKSEIFDDQFSVERPDGSNFTLKIRSTKLEDSAMYFCASSETGMFQPQHFGDGTRLSIL.

This sequence joins TRBV29-1 and TRBJ2-5; 8 bases align to TRBD1. Germline CDR1 reads SQVTM; CDR2 reads ANQGSEA. The CDR3 is 15 residues long. Losses at the gene ends were 7 bases for V and 7 bases for J; bases not matched to a gene: 17. CDR3 residues: CSAVTGQVYSGTQYF. CDR3 nucleotide sequence: TGCAGCGCAGTTACGGGACAGGTATACTCAGGGACCCAGTACTTC.

This chain links TRBV5-1 with TRBJ2-7; D not resolved. The V gene lost 6 bases and the J gene lost 2 bases, with 9 bases spanning the gap. Germline-derived CDR1 and CDR2 are SGHRS and YFSETQ. CDR3 length: 12 residues. The chain's CDR3 is CASTGSAYEQYF. In DNA form, the CDR3 reads TGCGCCAGCACCGGGTCCGCCTACGAGCAGTACTTC. The whole variable domain, filled in from reference TRBV5-1 and TRBJ2-7, reads KAGVTQTPRYLIKTRGQQVTLSCSPISGHRSVSWYQQTPGQGLQFLFEYFSETQRNKGNFPGRFSGRQFSNSRSEMNVSTLELGDSALYLCASTGSAYEQYFGPGTRLTVT.

This clone was counted between two and nine times. V usage is TRBV4-1 and J usage is TRBJ1-5; D call uncertain. Between the trimmed V and J ends, which lost 4 bases and 1 base, there was a span of 8 bases. CDR3 length: 14 residues. Germline-derived CDR1 and CDR2 are MGHRA and YSYEKL. The DNA of the CDR3 is TGCGCCAGCAGCCGAGGAGAGAGCAATCAGCCCCAGCATTTT. Its protein product is CASSRGESNQPQHF.

Notes on this clone: The junction differs from germline at one of its ends, possibly a read error. V usage is TRBV7-2 and J usage is TRBJ2-2, with TRBD2 as a possible D gene (6 bases). The CDR3 length is 14 residues. Germline CDR1 and CDR2: SGHTA and FQGNSA. This CDR3 is CASSRRVLHRGAVF. Written as DNA, the CDR3 is TGTGCCAGCAGCCGGAGGGTCCTCCACCGGGGAGCTGTTTTT.

This clone was detected only once. The chain is built from TRBV19 and TRBJ2-5; tentatively, D is TRBD1 (5 bases). Germline assignment: CDR1 LNHDA and CDR2 SQIVND (reference sequence). V was pared by 1 base and J by 5 bases, with 14 bases between. CDR3 size: 15 residues. The CDR3 here is CASSIGSGLVETQYF. The CDR3 DNA reads as TGTGCCAGTAGTATAGGGTCAGGGTTGGTGGAGACCCAGTACTTC.

The rearrangement links TRBV5-1 to TRBJ1-1, with 7 positions matching TRBD1. Trimming at V came to 4 bases and at J to 1 base, leaving 7 bases not matched to a gene. Germline CDR1 is SGHRS and CDR2 is YFSETQ. This CDR3 spans 15 amino acids. This chain's CDR3 is CASSMAGGRNTEAFF. CDR3 nucleotide sequence: TGCGCCAGCAGCATGGCAGGGGGAAGGAACACTGAAGCTTTCTTT.

For this clone: One junction end disagrees with the germline gene, perhaps due to a read error. The rearrangement links TRBV5-5 to TRBJ1-5, with D perhaps TRBD1 (5 bases). CDR1 and CDR2 (germline): SGHKS, YYEKEE (reference sequence). The CDR3 length is 14 residues. Here the CDR3 DNA reads TGTGCCAGCAGCTACGGGACTTTTAATCGGCCCCAGCATTTT. This codes for CASSYGTFNRPQHF.

This sequence joins TRBV5-1 and TRBJ2-2; 8 nucleotides line up with TRBD1. Germline CDR1 and CDR2: SGHRS and YFSETQ. J gave up 6 bases and V 4 bases, and 5 bases lay outside the gene matches. The CDR3 spans 14 residues. The DNA for the CDR3 is TGCGCCAGCAGCGGCGGACAGGGTCCCGGGGAGCTGTTTTTT. This sequence encodes CASSGGQGPGELFF.

The rearrangement links TRBV6-2 or TRBV6-3 to TRBJ2-7, with 7 nucleotides matching TRBD2. The germline gives CDR1 MNHEY, CDR2 SVGEGT. The CDR3 loop spans 16 amino acids. With 4 bases clipped from V and 0 bases from J, the junction kept 9 bases outside the gene matches. The CDR3 loop is CASSFDRGVNSYEQYF. The CDR3 DNA reads as TGTGCCAGCAGTTTCGATCGGGGGGTTAACTCCTACGAGCAGTACTTC.

The chain recombines TRBV24-1 with TRBJ1-1, with D possibly matching TRBD1 (5 bases). Per the germline V gene, CDR1 is KGHDR and CDR2 is SFDVKD. Trimming took 7 bases from V and 3 from J, leaving 26 bases between them. This CDR3 comprises 18 residues. CDR3 DNA sequence: TGTGCCACCAGAACCTCTCAGGGTCACCTCTCGTTCGACACTGAAGCTTTCTTT. It translates to CATRTSQGHLSFDTEAFF.

The gene calls are TRBV28 and TRBJ1-2, with TRBD1 matching over 8 bases. Germline trimming cut 5 bases from V and 8 bases from J; bases unmatched to any gene: 4. Germline V lookup: CDR1 MDHEN, CDR2 SYDVKM. The CDR3 is 12 amino acids. CDR3 DNA sequence: TGTGCCAGCAGTGTGACAGGGGACGGCTACACCTTC. It codes for CASSVTGDGYTF.

The chain joins TRBV3-1 (or the pseudogene TRBV3-2) to TRBJ2-7; a weak D match, TRBD2 (6 bases). The CDR3 contains 12 residues. Germline assignment: CDR1 LGHDT and CDR2 YNNKEL (reference sequence). V lost 3 bases and J lost 3, with 6 bases in between. The DNA for the CDR3 is TGTGCCAGCAGCCAGCGGGGCTACGAGCAGTACTTC. The encoded protein is CASSQRGYEQYF.

This chain links TRBV9 with TRBJ1-6, with D unresolved. Germline CDR1 and CDR2: SGDLS and YYNGEE. The CDR3 runs 16 residues. V lost 3 bases and J 0 bases, leaving 10 bases between the germline ends. For the CDR3, the DNA is TGTGCCAGCAGCGGAAAAGAGAGCTCCTATAATTCACCCCTCCACTTT. Amino acids: CASSGKESSYNSPLHF.

The rearrangement joins TRBV28 to TRBJ1-2; 8 bases match TRBD1. Unmatched junction bases numbered 11, after V lost 9 bases and J lost 5 bases. The CDR3 loop spans 14 amino acids. Looked up from germline, CDR1 is MDHEN and CDR2 is SYDVKM. The CDR3: CASNTGTGLYGYTF. CDR3 sequence (DNA): TGTGCCAGTAACACCGGGACAGGTCTTTATGGCTACACCTTC.